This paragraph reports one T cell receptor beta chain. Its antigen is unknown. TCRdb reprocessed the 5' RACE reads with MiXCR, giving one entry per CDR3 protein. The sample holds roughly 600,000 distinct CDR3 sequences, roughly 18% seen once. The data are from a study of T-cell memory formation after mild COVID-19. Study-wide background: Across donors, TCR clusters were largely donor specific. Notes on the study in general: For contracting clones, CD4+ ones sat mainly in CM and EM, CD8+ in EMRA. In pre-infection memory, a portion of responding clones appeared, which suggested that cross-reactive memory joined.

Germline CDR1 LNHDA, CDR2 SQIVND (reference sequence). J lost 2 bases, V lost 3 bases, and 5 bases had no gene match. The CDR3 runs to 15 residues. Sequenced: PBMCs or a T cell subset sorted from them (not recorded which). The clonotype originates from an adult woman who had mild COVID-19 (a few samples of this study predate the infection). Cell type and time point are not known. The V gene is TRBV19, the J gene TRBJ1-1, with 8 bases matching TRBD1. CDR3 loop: CASSIRGQGNTEAFF. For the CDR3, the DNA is TGTGCCAGTAGTATCAGGGGGCAGGGCAACACTGAAGCTTTCTTT.